Below are 5 T cell receptor beta chains sequenced from a single sample in a study of identical twins. TCRdb called the 5' RACE reads again in MiXCR, with one record for every CDR3 protein. Of around 670,000 distinct CDR3 sequences detected, 5.5% to 7.5% appear once; the ten largest clones hold around 1.9%. Material for sequencing was naive T cells sorted from blood. Every receptor here comes from a man between 18 and 29 years old in good health.

In this sample, this clonotype turned up many times. This chain connects TRBV5-1 to TRBJ2-4; possible D gene TRBD2, 5 bases. Trimming took 2 bases from V and 0 from J, leaving 12 bases between them. The CDR3 covers 16 residues. Germline V CDR1 and CDR2: SGHRS, YFSETQ. The CDR3 sequence is CASSFDGKLAKNIQYF. As DNA, the CDR3 is TGCGCCAGCAGCTTCGACGGGAAACTAGCCAAAAACATTCAGTACTTC.

This clonotype was detected many times. The chain couples TRBV7-9 to TRBJ2-1; D uncertain. The ends were cut back, 5 bases at V and 9 bases at J, with 26 bases in the middle. CDR1 and CDR2 (germline): SEHNR, FQNEAQ (reference sequence). There are 17 residues in the CDR3. The CDR3 DNA is TGTGCCAGCAGCCAAACTTCCTATAGGACCCCTCCCACTGAGCAGTTCTTC. Its translation is CASSQTSYRTPPTEQFF.

This clonotype has more than one count but fewer than ten. The chain employs TRBV27 and TRBJ2-2; D unresolved. Germline V gene data show CDR1 as MNHEY and CDR2 as SMNVEV (reference sequence). There are 13 residues in the CDR3. Trimming took off 5 bases at V and 7 bases at J, with 11 bases between the two ends. The CDR3 loop reads CASSHQIYGELFF. CDR3 sequence (DNA): TGTGCCAGCAGTCATCAAATCTACGGGGAGCTGTTTTTT.

This clonotype was observed a few times. The chain employs TRBV6-2 or TRBV6-3 and TRBJ2-7; 12 positions agree with TRBD2. V trimming: 11 bases; J trimming: 2 bases; junction bases outside the gene matches: 4. The germline V gene encodes CDR1 MNHEY and CDR2 SVGEGT. CDR3 length: 13 residues. In DNA form, the CDR3 reads TGTGCCGGACGACTAGCGGGAGCCTACGAGCAGTACTTC. Its protein product is CAGRLAGAYEQYF.

The gene calls are TRBV27 and TRBJ2-7; D is possibly TRBD1 (6 bases). Germline values: CDR1 MNHEY, CDR2 SMNVEV (reference sequence). This CDR3 spans 16 amino acids. V was trimmed by 2 bases and J by 7 bases, leaving 21 bases between them. The CDR3 is CASSLSSMRVRGEQYF. CDR3 DNA sequence: TGTGCCAGCAGTTTAAGCTCTATGAGGGTGAGGGGGGAGCAGTACTTC.